These T cell receptor beta chains were read from a single sample in a study of T-cell reconstitution after alpha-beta-depleted transplantation in children. MiXCR, run by TCRdb on the PCR reads, gives a single entry per CDR3 protein. The table shows just over 350,000 distinct CDR3 sequences, with about 14% occurring only once. Sequencing used PBMCs, obtained from the stem cell graft. The receptors come from a human donor who donated a stem cell graft to a child with Fanconi anemia. CDR3s include the opening cysteine and the closing phenylalanine or tryptophan. A D gene is named only where the DNA matches it firmly. Clone sizes are given selectively: once, few, many, or a class where the clone is expanded.

v_call: TRBV6-5
clone_size: few
j_call: TRBJ2-1
d_call: NA
cdr3_aa: CASSYRLEQENEQFF
cdr3_nt: TGTGCCAGCAGTTACAGACTAGAACAGGAGAATGAGCAGTTCTTC

v_call: TRBV20-1
clone_size: NA
j_call: TRBJ2-2
d_call: TRBD2
cdr3_aa: CSAPLAGGRTGELFF
cdr3_nt: TGCAGTGCTCCACTGGCGGGGGGAAGGACCGGGGAGCTGTTTTTT

v_call: TRBV5-1
clone_size: few
j_call: TRBJ2-7
d_call: TRBD1
cdr3_aa: CASSSTGVGEQYF
cdr3_nt: TGCGCCAGCAGCTCAACAGGGGTTGGAGAGCAGTACTTC

v_call: TRBV5-1
clone_size: NA
j_call: TRBJ1-2
d_call: NA
cdr3_aa: CASSVDRRYGYTF
cdr3_nt: TGCGCCAGCAGCGTGGACCGACGCTATGGCTACACCTTC

v_call: TRBV10-3
clone_size: many
j_call: TRBJ2-2
d_call: TRBD1
cdr3_aa: CAISEYMGQEVTGELFF
cdr3_nt: TGTGCCATCAGTGAATATATGGGACAGGAGGTCACCGGGGAGCTGTTTTTT

v_call: TRBV11-2
clone_size: NA
j_call: TRBJ1-2
d_call: NA
cdr3_aa: CASSPSIGVYGYTF
cdr3_nt: TGTGCCAGCAGCCCTTCGATTGGCGTCTATGGCTACACCTTC

v_call: TRBV29-1
clone_size: few
j_call: TRBJ2-2
d_call: NA
cdr3_aa: CSVAGHSNTGELFF
cdr3_nt: TGCAGCGTTGCAGGACACTCGAACACCGGGGAGCTGTTTTTT

v_call: TRBV5-1
clone_size: NA
j_call: TRBJ2-2
d_call: NA
cdr3_aa: CASSLWGQMNTGELFF
cdr3_nt: TGCGCCAGCAGCTTGTGGGGGCAGATGAACACCGGGGAGCTGTTTTTT

v_call: TRBV7-2
clone_size: many
j_call: TRBJ2-1
d_call: TRBD1
cdr3_aa: CASSFTGGVGREQFF
cdr3_nt: TGTGCCAGCAGCTTCACAGGGGGCGTAGGTCGCGAGCAGTTCTTC

v_call: TRBV29-1
clone_size: NA
j_call: TRBJ2-3
d_call: NA
cdr3_aa: CSVALKILGGTQYF
cdr3_nt: TGCAGCGTTGCCCTCAAGATCCTGGGCGGGACGCAGTATTTT

v_call: TRBV29-1
clone_size: few
j_call: TRBJ2-3
d_call: NA
cdr3_aa: CSVEAGTDTQYF
cdr3_nt: TGCAGCGTTGAAGCGGGCACAGATACGCAGTATTTT

v_call: TRBV29-1
clone_size: many
j_call: TRBJ2-1
d_call: NA
cdr3_aa: CSVAPWQGKDYNEQFF
cdr3_nt: TGCAGCGTTGCTCCGTGGCAGGGGAAGGACTACAATGAGCAGTTCTTC

v_call: TRBV4-3
clone_size: few
j_call: TRBJ2-2
d_call: NA
cdr3_aa: CASSQVIGRNTGELFF
cdr3_nt: TGCGCCAGCAGCCAAGTGATTGGCAGGAACACCGGGGAGCTGTTTTTT

v_call: TRBV20-1
clone_size: few
j_call: TRBJ1-5
d_call: NA
cdr3_aa: CSARGNGQPQHF
cdr3_nt: TGCAGTGCTAGAGGGAACGGCCAGCCCCAGCATTTT

v_call: TRBV5-1
clone_size: many
j_call: TRBJ2-6
d_call: TRBD1
cdr3_aa: CASSLDRGAGANVLTF
cdr3_nt: TGCGCCAGCAGCTTGGACAGGGGTGCTGGGGCCAACGTCCTGACTTTC

v_call: TRBV7-2
clone_size: few
j_call: TRBJ1-1
d_call: NA
cdr3_aa: CASSLLPLGLNTEAFF
cdr3_nt: TGTGCCAGCAGCTTACTTCCATTAGGACTAAACACTGAAGCTTTCTTT

v_call: TRBV5-1
clone_size: NA
j_call: TRBJ2-7
d_call: TRBD1
cdr3_aa: CASRVAGGIEQYF
cdr3_nt: TGCGCCAGCAGGGTGGCAGGGGGAATCGAGCAGTACTTC

v_call: TRBV6-5
clone_size: NA
j_call: TRBJ2-3
d_call: NA
cdr3_aa: CASSLDLILLTDTQYF
cdr3_nt: TGTGCCAGCAGTTTGGACCTGATCCTCCTCACAGATACGCAGTATTTT

v_call: TRBV27
clone_size: NA
j_call: TRBJ2-1
d_call: NA
cdr3_aa: CASSGLTSGEYNEQFF
cdr3_nt: TGTGCCAGCAGCGGACTTACTAGTGGAGAGTACAATGAGCAGTTCTTC

v_call: TRBV5-1
clone_size: NA
j_call: TRBJ2-2
d_call: TRBD1
cdr3_aa: CASSLQPGQTNTGELFF
cdr3_nt: TGCGCCAGCAGCTTACAACCGGGACAGACGAACACCGGGGAGCTGTTTTTT

v_call: TRBV4-1
clone_size: NA
j_call: TRBJ2-1
d_call: NA
cdr3_aa: CASSQAAPRRAAYNEQFF
cdr3_nt: TGCGCCAGCAGCCAAGCCGCCCCTCGAAGGGCGGCCTACAATGAGCAGTTCTTC

v_call: TRBV12-3/TRBV12-4
clone_size: NA
j_call: TRBJ2-3
d_call: TRBD1
cdr3_aa: CASSPSPGTGGVTDTQYF
cdr3_nt: TGTGCCAGCAGTCCCTCCCCGGGGACAGGGGGTGTTACAGATACGCAGTATTTT

v_call: TRBV7-2
clone_size: NA
j_call: TRBJ1-5
d_call: NA
cdr3_aa: CASSLEKERSQPQHF
cdr3_nt: TGTGCCAGCAGCTTGGAAAAAGAAAGAAGTCAGCCCCAGCATTTT

v_call: TRBV6-2/TRBV6-3
clone_size: many
j_call: TRBJ2-2
d_call: NA
cdr3_aa: CASRAGLSNTGELFF
cdr3_nt: TGTGCCAGCAGGGCGGGGCTCTCGAACACCGGGGAGCTGTTTTTT

v_call: TRBV7-2
clone_size: NA
j_call: TRBJ1-5
d_call: NA
cdr3_aa: CASSFLAGATNQPQHF
cdr3_nt: TGTGCCAGCAGCTTCCTGGCAGGGGCCACCAATCAGCCCCAGCATTTT

v_call: TRBV4-2
clone_size: few
j_call: TRBJ1-2
d_call: NA
cdr3_aa: CASSQELLTVSRYTF
cdr3_nt: TGTGCCAGCAGCCAAGAACTCTTAACCGTTAGTCGCTACACCTTC

v_call: TRBV20-1
clone_size: many
j_call: TRBJ2-1
d_call: NA
cdr3_aa: CSARAPSYNEQFF
cdr3_nt: TGCAGTGCTCGGGCCCCCTCCTACAATGAGCAGTTCTTC

v_call: TRBV9
clone_size: many
j_call: TRBJ1-1
d_call: NA
cdr3_aa: CASSSNVGNTEAFF
cdr3_nt: TGTGCCAGCAGTTCCAACGTGGGTAACACTGAAGCTTTCTTT

v_call: TRBV2
clone_size: many
j_call: TRBJ2-5
d_call: TRBD2
cdr3_aa: CASTPGGWIETQYF
cdr3_nt: TGTGCCAGCACCCCGGGAGGTTGGATTGAGACCCAGTACTTC